The 15 T cell receptor beta chains in this list originate from one sample, sequenced in a study of blood T cells in healthy people across ages. Primers used in a second PCR of roughly 7 to 11 cycles were a sample-barcoded 5' primer and a J-beta primer mix. MiXCR, applied by TCRdb to the 5' RACE reads, yields one record per CDR3 protein. The sample has 800,000 or so distinct CDR3 sequences; 35% to 60% are singletons. Sequenced input: blood. The origin of the receptors is a man aged 80 or over in good health.

This clonotype has only a few counts. The rearrangement links TRBV7-3 to TRBJ2-3; D is possibly TRBD2 (5 bases). Deletions cut 4 bases from V and 3 bases from J, with 17 bases between. Germline CDR1 reads SGHTA; CDR2 reads FQGTGA. There are 16 residues in the CDR3. Here the CDR3 DNA reads TGTGCCAGCAGCTCGGGTGCGCGAGGGAAGACAGATACGCAGTATTTT. Translating gives CASSSGARGKTDTQYF.

This chain links TRBV10-3 with TRBJ2-7; TRBD1 matches at 10 bases. CDR1 and CDR2 from the germline V gene are ENHRY and SYGVKD. V lost 0 bases, J lost 4 bases, and 3 bases stayed unmatched. There are 15 residues in the CDR3. The CDR3 sequence: CAISESRGQGYEQYF. The CDR3 bases are TGTGCCATCAGTGAGTCGCGGGGACAGGGGTACGAGCAGTACTTC.

V gene TRBV12-3 or TRBV12-4 combines with J gene TRBJ2-1; the D is unclear. The V end was cut by 5 bases, the J end by 4 bases, with 15 bases between. This CDR3 region has 15 residues. The CDR3 loop is CASSPRPSYYNEQFF. DNA for the CDR3: TGTGCCAGCAGTCCACGGCCTAGTTATTACAATGAGCAGTTCTTC.

Points on this clonotype: This may arise from a read error, as a much more abundant clone is one base away. The chain combines TRBV29-1 with TRBJ2-1; weak D call: TRBD1 (5 bases). V was pared by 5 bases and J by 0 bases, with 17 bases between. CDR1 and CDR2 from the germline V gene are SQVTM and ANQGSEA. There are 16 residues in the CDR3. The CDR3 DNA reads TGCAGCGTTTTATTCCCAGGGCAGAACTCCTACAATGAGCAGTTCTTC. It encodes CSVLFPGQNSYNEQFF.

The chain carries TRBV30 and TRBJ2-7; perhaps TRBD2 as D (6 bases). The CDR3 loop spans 14 amino acids. Germline values: CDR1 GTSNPN, CDR2 SVGIG (reference sequence). V was shortened by 4 bases and J by 5 bases, with 18 bases between the two germline ends. CDR3 sequence reads: CAWNPAGLGNEQYF. The CDR3 nucleotides read TGTGCCTGGAACCCCGCGGGATTAGGAAACGAGCAGTACTTC.

The table lists this clonotype with many counts. J is TRBJ2-5 and V is TRBV4-3, with D perhaps assigned TRBD1 or TRBD2 (5 bases each). Per germline, CDR1 LGHNA and CDR2 YSLEER. This CDR3 comprises 15 residues. Trimming shortened V by 0 bases and J by 3 bases, and 11 bases separated the two germline ends. The CDR3 region has the DNA TGCGCCAGCAGCCAAGATCCCCGGGACGAAGAGACCCAGTACTTC. This translates into CASSQDPRDEETQYF.

This clonotype was seen only once. This chain connects TRBV7-2 to TRBJ2-3; D not certain. The germline CDR1 and CDR2 sequences are SGHTA and FQGNSA. Between the trimmed V and J ends, which lost 4 bases and 4 bases, there was a span of 6 bases. The CDR3 is 12 residues long. The CDR3 here is CASSSRSDTQYF. DNA for the CDR3: TGTGCCAGCAGCTCCCGATCAGATACGCAGTATTTT.

The chain is built from TRBV4-2 and TRBJ2-1, with D perhaps TRBD1 or TRBD2 (7 bases each). The ends were cut back, 1 base at V and 0 bases at J, with 13 bases in the middle. The germline V gene encodes CDR1 LGHNA and CDR2 YNFKEQ. The CDR3 contains 17 residues. The CDR3 sequence: CASSQAGGQSSYNEQFF. CDR3 bases: TGTGCCAGCAGCCAAGCGGGGGGACAGAGCTCCTACAATGAGCAGTTCTTC.

Comments on this clonotype: Being one base from a much bigger clone, this may be a read error. This sequence joins TRBV20-1 and TRBJ2-1; possibly TRBD2 for D (5 bases). Trimming took off 0 bases at V and 9 bases at J, with 21 bases between the two ends. This CDR3 is 16 amino acids long. From germline, CDR1 is DFQATT and CDR2 SNEGSKA (reference sequence). The CDR3 is CSARDRLSERAPEQFF. CDR3 coding DNA: TGCAGTGCTAGAGATCGGTTGAGCGAGAGGGCCCCTGAGCAGTTCTTC.

This clonotype was observed at least ten times. V gene TRBV11-3 combines with J gene TRBJ2-7, with 7 bases identical to TRBD2. The CDR3 runs to 17 residues. The V gene end was trimmed by 0 bases and the J gene end by 0 bases; junction bases not matched to a gene: 8. Germline CDR1 and CDR2: SGHNT and YENEEA. The CDR3 DNA reads as TGTGCCAGCAGCTTAGATCAAGCGGGGCTCTTCTCCTACGAGCAGTACTTC. Translation: CASSLDQAGLFSYEQYF.

The rearrangement joins TRBV15 to TRBJ2-4, with 7 bases fitting TRBD1. Germline-derived CDR1 and CDR2 are LNHNV and YYDKDF (reference sequence). V shed 0 bases, J shed 2 bases, and the junction held 7 bases outside the gene matches. The CDR3 has 17 residues. The chain's CDR3 is CATSRDRDRVTKNIQYF. DNA for the CDR3: TGTGCCACCAGCAGAGACCGAGACAGGGTGACCAAAAACATTCAGTACTTC.

The chain carries TRBV12-3 or TRBV12-4 and TRBJ2-3; D is unresolved. Trimming pared 3 bases from V and 11 bases from J, leaving 12 bases between. This CDR3 contains 12 residues. CDR3 in amino acids: CASSLSPMEQYF. Written as DNA, the CDR3 is TGTGCCAGCAGTTTGTCACCCATGGAGCAGTATTTT.

This clonotype showed up many times. The rearrangement uses TRBV20-1 and TRBJ2-7; D unresolved. This CDR3 region has 11 residues. Germline loops: CDR1 DFQATT, CDR2 SNEGSKA (reference sequence). With 5 bases removed from V and 2 bases from J, the gap between germline ends came to 7 bases. CDR3 in amino acids: CSAVGPYEQYF. The CDR3 nucleotides read TGCAGTGCTGTAGGTCCCTACGAGCAGTACTTC.

This clonotype was seen a few times. The chain uses TRBV2 and TRBJ1-2; D may be TRBD1 (6 bases). Germline loops: CDR1 SNHLY, CDR2 FYNNEI. This CDR3 has 15 amino acids. The ends were cut back, 4 bases at V and 6 bases at J, with 18 bases in the middle. CDR3 sequence: CASSVRWDIADGYTF. The CDR3 DNA is TGTGCCAGCAGTGTAAGGTGGGACATTGCAGATGGCTACACCTTC. Full variable domain (outside the CDR3, taken from reference TRBV2 and TRBJ1-2): EPEVTQTPSHQVTQMGQEVILRCVPISNHLYFYWYRQILGQKVEFLVSFYNNEISEKSEIFDDQFSVERPDGSNFTLKIRSTKLEDSAMYFCASSVRWDIADGYTFGSGTRLTVV.

The V gene is TRBV14, the J gene TRBJ1-4, with D perhaps TRBD1 (6 bases). Germline assignment: CDR1 SGHDN and CDR2 FVKESK. This CDR3 is built from 15 residues. The V and J ends lost 2 bases and 4 bases respectively, with 11 bases between them. Here the CDR3 DNA reads TGTGCCAGCAGCCAACGAGGGGGGATTAATGAAAAACTGTTTTTT. As protein: CASSQRGGINEKLFF.